The entry below describes one T cell receptor beta chain. This clone was seen a handful of times. Its specific antigen is unknown. The sample holds no much larger clone one base away, and base qualities are not on file. This specimen comes from a study of somatic mutations in cytotoxic T cells in rheumatoid arthritis (TCRdb year 2017). With regard to the full study: Right after diagnosis and prior to the start of any treatment, about 33 ml EDTA of peripheral blood was drawn from patients. While receiving immunosuppressive therapy such as methotrexate, hydroxychloroquine and sulfasalazine, patients provided follow-up samples after diagnosis. Some T-cell populations stained with V beta antibodies were sorted by flow on a FACSAria II or Sony SH800 to nearly 100% purity, with sorted V beta1+ cells additionally subjected to TCRB sequencing. To characterize clonality, the study used TCRB deep sequencing while asking whether somatic mutations are carried by expanded CD8+ T-cell clones in newly diagnosed, untreated rheumatoid arthritis. TCRB deep sequencing was performed for about 70 rheumatoid arthritis patients and more than 15 healthy controls. The median ages of the patient and control groups were essentially identical.

Positive magnetic bead selection on an AutoMACS was used to isolate CD4+ and CD8+ cells, with flow cytometry used to check purity. Initial screening for clonal expansions relied on flow cytometry with a TCR V beta antibody panel, after which sorted CD8+ fractions underwent TCRB deep sequencing for characterization. Peripheral blood mononuclear cells were obtained using density gradient separation with Ficoll-Paque PLUS. DNA was extracted from CD4-enriched, CD8-enriched or PBMC samples with Nucleospin Tissue or Tissue XS kits and quantified with a Qubit 2.0 fluorometer. Sequencing of TCRB CDR3 was done on genomic DNA with the immunoSEQ assay. The study's own analysis went as follows. Only a few patient CD8+ clones larger than 1% matched published virus-specific TCRB sequences when compared against them. Only productive TCRB rearrangements were included in the analyses. A clone was defined by a unique TCRB CDR3 sequence, and clonality was computed as a productive clonality index based on Shannon entropy. Repertoire overlap for a pair of samples was computed from each clone's template counts relative to total templates per sample. V-gene usage from TCRB sequencing and V-gene usage measured by flow cytometry were correlated (Spearman r of approximately 0.59). The clones in this table, taken by TCRdb from immuneACCESS, are in-frame only. Not every clone is retained; where verified, under half of the shortfall comes from an unresolved V gene, and the cause of the rest is unknown. V, J and clone size derive from that table, while D and trimming were established from the DNA sequence. The sample yields thousands of clones; around 77% were counted once. Together, the top ten hold 30% of the sample.

What the research found in general, with its limitations: The slight TRBV07 underrepresentation in patients was not adjusted for multiple comparisons. CD8+ T-cell clonality did not differ significantly between rheumatoid arthritis patients and age-matched healthy controls. Several identical CD8+ TCRB sequences were found in both blood and synovial fluid, and in about an eighth of the roughly 60 patients the largest CD8+ clone exceeded 20% of CD8+ cells. In patients, CD8+ clonality rose with age (Spearman r ~ 0.5), which was not the case in healthy controls. Viral specificity could not be ruled out by absence from virus-specific databases, and the antigen targets of the expanded CD8+ clones remained unknown.

The CDR3 numbers 17 residues from cysteine through phenylalanine. Only CDR3 DNA remains: 51 bases, in frame from the first base. Reading the germline V gene (reference sequence) gives CDR1 MNHEY and CDR2 SMNVEV. Trimming costs V 6 bases and J 4 bases, and their ends lie 25 bases apart. The chain was built from TRBV27 and TRBJ2-7; the D call could be TRBD1 or TRBD2, with each sharing 5 bases. The specimen was CD8+ T cells sorted from blood, collected at a follow-up visit. The origin of this receptor is a woman between 70 and 85 years old with rheumatoid arthritis. The sequenced DNA: TGTGCCAGCAGCGGACTTACCCGGCAGGGCGAGAGTTACGAGCAGTACTTC. This is translated as CASSGLTRQGESYEQYF.